This T cell receptor beta chain came from a study of CD8 T cells in Susac syndrome. Study-wide results and caveats: Individuals included in the TCR sequencing and HLA analysis were acknowledged by the study to be relatively few in number.

Random hexamers were used to reverse transcribe 0.5 to 1 ug of RNA. An immunoSEQ multiplex PCR generated amplified TCR beta CDR3 products spanning 54 Vbeta and 13 Jbeta. TCRdb re-called the immunoSEQ multiplex PCR reads through MiXCR, storing one row per CDR3 protein. Among some 100,000 distinct CDR3 sequences listed, about 92% were seen once. In the case of this clonotype: Antigen: not known.

TCR beta sequences were obtained from blood CD8+ and CD4+ T cells. The germline V gene has CDR1 DFQATT and CDR2 SNEGSKA (reference sequence). The CDR3 is made up of 15 amino acids. The germline V and J ends were trimmed by 6 bases and 4 bases, with 21 bases remaining between them. The sequence came from a human donor with multiple sclerosis. J is TRBJ2-5 and V is TRBV20-1; D is ambiguous. The specimen was CD4+ T cells from PBMCs. The CDR3 DNA follows: TGCAGTGCCATCGGCCTATTCTATATAGGAGAGACCCAGTACTTC. Amino acid sequence: CSAIGLFYIGETQYF.